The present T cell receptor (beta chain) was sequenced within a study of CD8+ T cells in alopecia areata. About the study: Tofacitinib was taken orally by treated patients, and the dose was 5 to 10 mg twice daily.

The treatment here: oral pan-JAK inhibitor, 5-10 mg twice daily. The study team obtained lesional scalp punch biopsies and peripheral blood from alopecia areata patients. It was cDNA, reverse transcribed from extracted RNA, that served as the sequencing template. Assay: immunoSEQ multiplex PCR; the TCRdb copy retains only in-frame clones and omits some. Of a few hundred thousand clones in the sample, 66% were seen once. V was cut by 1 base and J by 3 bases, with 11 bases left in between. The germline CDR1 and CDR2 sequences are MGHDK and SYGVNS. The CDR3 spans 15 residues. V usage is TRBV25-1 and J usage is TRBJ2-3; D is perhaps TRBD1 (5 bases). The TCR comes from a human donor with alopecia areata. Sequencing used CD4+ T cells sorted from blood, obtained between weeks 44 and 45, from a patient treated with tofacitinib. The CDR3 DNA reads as TGTGCCAGCAGTGAATTTAGGGGCTCGACAGATACGCAGTATTTT. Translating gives CASSEFRGSTDTQYF.